These 16 T cell receptor beta chains share one sample of origin, sequenced in a study of neurological immune-mediated disorders. TCRdb re-called the 5' RACE reads with MiXCR, one entry per CDR3 protein. The data contain more than 50,000 distinct CDR3 sequences, roughly 11% of them singletons. Specimen: PBMCs. The receptors come from a man in his 60s in good health.

This clonotype appeared many times. The genes are TRBV10-3 and TRBJ2-4; 14 nucleotides agree with TRBD2. The V gene end was trimmed by 6 bases and the J gene end by 0 bases; junction bases not matched to a gene: 7. The CDR3 has 18 residues. Germline V gives CDR1 ENHRY, CDR2 SYGVKD. CDR3 bases: TGTGCCATCAGCAGGGGACTAGCGGGGGTGAAAGCCAAAAACATTCAGTACTTC. Amino acids: CAISRGLAGVKAKNIQYF.

Notes on this clonotype: A read error may be the cause here, since a much bigger clone is one base away. This rearrangement joins TRBV20-1 to TRBJ2-2; tentatively, D is TRBD2 (6 bases). The CDR3 runs to 15 residues. Germline CDR1 reads DFQATT; CDR2 reads SNEGSKA (reference sequence). The ends were cut back, 3 bases at V and 4 bases at J, with 15 bases in the middle. CDR3 in DNA: TGCAGTGCTAGGAAAGTGTCCGGGGGCACCGGGGAGCTGTTTTTT. It is translated as CSARKVSGGTGELFF.

In this sample, this clonotype turned up many times. V and J are TRBV7-8 and TRBJ1-5, with TRBD1 as a possible D gene (6 bases). Trimming removed 5 bases at V and 4 bases at J, with 12 bases between. CDR3 length equals 14 residues. Germline V CDR1 and CDR2: SGHVS, FQNEAQ. CDR3: CASSQKGQNQPQHF. For the CDR3, the DNA is TGTGCCAGCAGCCAGAAGGGACAAAATCAGCCCCAGCATTTT.

This clonotype was seen at least ten times. V gene TRBV5-6 combines with J gene TRBJ2-3, with TRBD2 identical over 12 bases. V was pared by 4 bases and J by 0 bases, with 6 bases of the junction left unmatched. The CDR3 totals 17 residues. Germline V gene lookup returns CDR1 SGHDT and CDR2 YYEEEE. CDR3 coding DNA: TGTGCCAGCAGCAGTCGACTAGCGGGGGAGAGCACAGATACGCAGTATTTT. Protein product: CASSSRLAGESTDTQYF.

This clonotype was recorded many times. The chain couples TRBV5-1 to TRBJ2-3; 7 bases agree with TRBD1. The germline gives CDR1 SGHRS, CDR2 YFSETQ. The CDR3 is made up of 13 amino acids. V lost 4 bases and J lost 6; bases outside the gene matches: 5. The CDR3 reads CASSPRQGDTQYF. The CDR3 nucleotides are TGCGCCAGCAGCCCGCGACAGGGCGATACGCAGTATTTT.

This clonotype was recorded many times. The rearrangement links TRBV24-1 to TRBJ2-1; D possibly corresponds to TRBD2 (5 bases). The CDR3 has 13 residues. Germline V CDR1 and CDR2: KGHDR, SFDVKD. V was pared by 4 bases and J by 7 bases, with 10 bases between. The CDR3 spells CATSDPGRNEQFF. The CDR3 nucleotides are TGTGCCACCAGTGACCCGGGAAGGAATGAGCAGTTCTTC.

This clonotype was observed at least ten times. The chain couples TRBV7-2 to TRBJ2-2, with D uncertain. This CDR3 spans 15 amino acids. Trimming left V 10 bases short and J 0 bases short, with 15 bases between. Germline loops: CDR1 SGHTA, CDR2 FQGNSA. The CDR3 is CAITFGSSNTGELFF. CDR3 DNA: TGTGCCATCACCTTCGGGTCTTCGAACACCGGGGAGCTGTTTTTT.

The J gene is TRBJ2-7, the V gene TRBV5-1; D is ambiguous. Deletions cut 4 bases from V and 2 bases from J, with 16 bases between. The germline V gene encodes CDR1 SGHRS and CDR2 YFSETQ. The CDR3 spans 15 residues. The CDR3 DNA sequence: TGCGCCAGCAGCCGCCTTACCGGCAGTCCCTACGAGCAGTACTTC. Protein product: CASSRLTGSPYEQYF.

This clonotype was counted at least ten times. The chain links TRBV12-3 or TRBV12-4 to TRBJ2-2, with D unresolved. The V end lost 0 bases, the J end lost 7 bases, and 9 bases lay between the germline ends. CDR3 length: 14 residues. In nucleotides, the CDR3 is TGTGCCAGCAGTTTAGCGCTAGGAGACGGGGAGCTGTTTTTT. Translated: CASSLALGDGELFF.

Many counts were recorded for this clonotype. The V call is TRBV5-1, the J call TRBJ1-1; TRBD1 might be the D (5 bases). The V gene's germline CDR1 is SGHRS and CDR2 YFSETQ. CDR3 size: 13 residues. Trimming pared 4 bases from V and 3 bases from J, leaving 10 bases between. Written as DNA, the CDR3 is TGCGCCAGCAGCCCCCCGGGGGACACTGAAGCTTTCTTT. This gives the protein CASSPPGDTEAFF.

This clonotype has a count of ten or more. CDR3 DNA sequence: TGCAGTGCCGAGGACAGGGGAACAGATACGCAGTATTTT. Translation: CSAEDRGTDTQYF. The chain links TRBV20-1 to TRBJ2-3; 9 bases agree with TRBD1. CDR1 and CDR2 from the germline V gene are DFQATT and SNEGSKA (reference sequence). Unmatched junction bases numbered 4, after V lost 6 bases and J lost 3 bases. The CDR3 has 13 residues.

This clonotype has a count of ten or more. The chain employs TRBV7-2 and TRBJ2-5; no firm D call. V was shortened by 0 bases and J by 5 bases, with 4 bases between the two germline ends. This CDR3 has 12 amino acids. CDR1 is SGHTA, CDR2 FQGNSA, per germline. CDR3 protein: CASSLASETQYF. CDR3 DNA sequence: TGTGCCAGCAGCTTAGCAAGTGAGACCCAGTACTTC.

This clonotype was seen many times. This chain links TRBV3-1 with TRBJ1-1; 9 nucleotides align to TRBD1. Germline assignment: CDR1 LGHDT and CDR2 YNNKEL (reference sequence). The CDR3 extends over 18 amino acids. V shed 2 bases, J shed 0 bases, and the junction held 10 bases outside the gene matches. The CDR3 sequence: CASSQPQPGQGMNTEAFF. DNA for the CDR3: TGTGCCAGCAGCCAACCCCAGCCGGGACAGGGAATGAACACTGAAGCTTTCTTT.

There are many counts of this clonotype. Written as DNA, the CDR3 is TGCGCCAGCAGCCAAAACACCCAGTCCCGGGCCCGTGAAAAACTGTTTTTT. Translated: CASSQNTQSRAREKLFF. The V gene is TRBV4-3, the J gene TRBJ1-4; the D is unclear. V lost 2 bases to trimming and J lost 7 bases, with 20 bases between them. This CDR3 is 17 amino acids long. Germline V CDR1 and CDR2: LGHNA, YSLEER.

Sample share makes this clonotype medium-sized. The V and J genes are TRBV7-9 and TRBJ2-4, with D possibly being TRBD1 (7 bases). This CDR3 contains 15 residues. Deletions cut 5 bases from V and 3 bases from J, with 14 bases between. CDR1 is SEHNR and CDR2 is FQNEAQ in the germline V gene (reference sequence). CDR3 sequence reads: CASSQQGGGKNIQYF. The CDR3, as DNA: TGTGCCAGCAGCCAGCAGGGGGGCGGCAAAAACATTCAGTACTTC.

This clonotype was picked up many times. V gene TRBV12-3 or TRBV12-4 combines with J gene TRBJ1-5, with D maybe TRBD1 (6 bases). The V end lost 5 bases, the J end lost 12 bases, and 23 bases lay between the germline ends. There are 15 residues in the CDR3. The CDR3 DNA follows: TGTGCCAGCAGTGTGGTCGGGACAACCGGTGGTGTCCAGCATTTT. Its protein is CASSVVGTTGGVQHF.